The following is a T cell receptor beta chain sequence with its context. The source of the sample is a study of control samples from healthy donors and cancer patients. TCRdb's copy holds only in-frame clones and misses some; the assay was immunoSEQ multiplex PCR. The data hold about 98,000 clones, with around 80% observed a single time. V was clipped by 12 bases and J by 2 bases, with 14 bases between them. Germline CDR1 KGHDR, CDR2 SFDVKD. The CDR3 loop spans 13 amino acids. What was sequenced was blood. The receptor was isolated from a man aged 55 to 70 in good health. This sequence joins TRBV24-1 and TRBJ2-3; D gene unclear. DNA for the CDR3: TGTGCCGCCCTCGATTTTGACACAGATACGCAGTATTTT. It yields the protein CAALDFDTDTQYF.